This T cell receptor beta chain was recorded in a study of identical twins (dated by TCRdb to the mid-2010s). With regard to the full study: TCR alpha and beta repertoires from monozygotic twins, unrelated adults of various ages and cord blood were deep-sequenced to test whether fetal clonotypes persist. To rule out contamination, replicate twin experiments were performed at different times with different library preparation protocols. The research as a whole found: Because the same donors could not be followed over many years, the conclusions relied on cross-sectional statistical analysis. Abundant cord blood beta clonotypes had fewer insertions, young adult naive repertoires showed a similar but weaker trend, and memory repertoires showed no such trend. Out-of-frame TCR alpha sharing in monozygotic twins was systematically underestimated by recombination models, whereas sharing between unrelated individuals was in agreement with the recombination models. Zero-insertion analyses could be partly confounded by invariant T cells such as MAIT and iNKT, although diverse VJ usage argued against such confounding for most clonotypes. Compared with coincidental sharing between unrelated individuals, out-of-frame TCR alpha sequences shared between twins had an excess of sequences with low generation probability. In beta out-of-frame sequences, excess twin sharing was weaker, because having fewer shared sequences lowered the signal-to-noise ratio.

Cut back by 0 bases and 2 bases, the V and J ends lie 7 bases apart. From the cysteine through the phenylalanine, the CDR3 covers 14 amino acids. Kept here is only the CDR3 DNA, which spans 42 bases and is read in frame from base 1. CDR1 MGHRA and CDR2 YSYEKL are derived from the germline V gene. The library was obtained by 5' RACE. Sequencer: Illumina HiSeq 2000. Template switching added a universal primer binding site, and the final cDNA carried a unique molecular identifier that allowed TCR cDNA molecules to be counted accurately. First-strand cDNA for TCR alpha and beta chains was synthesized from specific primers in the conserved constant-segment region. To control for contamination, each cDNA library was double barcoded with a SMART-Mk sample barcode plus Illumina barcodes. TruSeq adapter sequences and Illumina sample barcodes were added in two successive PCR steps. The TCR alpha and beta cDNA libraries were sequenced on the Illumina HiSeq platform using custom primers. In the source study's methods: MiGEC processed the raw reads to extract unique molecular identifiers, while MiXCR was used to determine the CDR3 positions. For each individual, recombination models were inferred using an EM algorithm with the repgenHMM and IGoR tools. Shared clonotype analysis was performed with the tcR package in R, normalizing sharing by the product of cloneset sizes. To study raw recombination without the effects of thymic and clonal selection, out-of-frame nonproductive sequences were analyzed. In-frame beta chains were kept once TCRdb had trimmed the public reads at Q25 with fastp and called clones with MiXCR. Each CDR3 protein gets just one entry, which takes the most common genes and DNA from the rows behind it. The V and J calls reflect TCRdb's pipeline rather than the authors' work. Present in this sample are more than 650,000 distinct CDR3 sequences, 5.5% to 6.5% of which were seen just once. The top ten hold 1.5% to 2% of the sample.

All donors were healthy Caucasians. The researchers also sequenced three unrelated adults who were not twins: a male aged 18 to 30, a male aged 50 to 60, and a female aged 50 to 60. Miltenyi CD45RO+ enrichment and human naive T-cell isolation kits were used to isolate memory (CD45RO+) and naive T cells from PBMC. This clonotype has more than one count but fewer than ten. No antigen is known for it. One base away there is no much larger clone; base qualities are not given. This TCR was sampled from a man between 18 and 35 years old in good health. Sequences were obtained from naive T cells sorted from blood. The cell subset or site label corresponds to: cells isolated with a human naive T-cell isolation kit. Here the chain combines TRBV4-1 and TRBJ1-2, with no D gene named confidently. In nucleotides, the sequence is TGCGCCAGCAGCCAAGATACCCTCAACTATGGCTACACCTTC. Its translation is CASSQDTLNYGYTF.